This T cell receptor beta chain originates from a study of beta chain bispecific antibodies for T cell cancers. Background on the study: TRBV sequencing of surviving healthy T cells measured each family's depletion. Jurkat cells expressed TRBV12-3; HPB-ALL cells expressed TRBV5-5.

T cells were expanded from blood mononuclear cells for roughly 3 days with anti-CD3 OKT3 or CD3/CD28 beads. This sample: Jurkat plus normal T cells with anti-TRBV12 bispecific. TCRdb ran MiXCR on the 5' RACE reads and lists one entry per CDR3 protein. The sample includes tens of thousands of distinct CDR3 sequences, 2% to 2.5% seen only once; the top ten take about 4.9%. Trimming cost V 6 bases and J 2 bases; bases outside gene matches: 11. CDR3 length: 17 amino acids. The germline CDR1 and CDR2 sequences are SEHNR and FQNEAQ (reference sequence). This clonotype was detected ten times or more. The antigen is not known. Study observations and caveats: Normal T cells contributed less of the targeted TRBV signal than the leukemia cells did. Anti-TRBV12 exposure, compared with anti-CD19, reduced the TRBV12-3 proportion of TRBV signal by roughly 99%.

The TCR was taken from a human donor in good health. Some clones in this sample may be carry-over from other donors' samples. The chain employs TRBV7-9 and TRBJ2-2; 8 bases match TRBD1. The material was healthy donor T cells cultured with leukemia cells, obtained from a culture containing a bispecific antibody targeting TCR Vbeta12. CDR3 in amino acids: CASRINMDRENTGELFF. CDR3 nucleotides: TGTGCCAGCAGAATTAATATGGACAGGGAAAACACCGGGGAGCTGTTTTTT.